What follows are 19 T cell receptor beta chains derived from one specimen sequenced in a study of control samples from healthy donors and cancer patients. Sequencing used immunoSEQ multiplex PCR; TCRdb keeps in-frame clones, though not all of them. The sample has 150,000 or so clones, about 90% seen once. Sequenced: blood. Receptor source: a woman between 25 and 40 years old in good health.

The table lists this clone with a count of one. The chain is built from TRBV19 and TRBJ1-2; unclear D gene. Per the germline V gene, CDR1 is LNHDA and CDR2 is SQIVND (reference sequence). The CDR3 covers 11 residues. V gave up 10 bases and J gave up 1 base, with 7 bases separating them. CDR3 sequence (DNA): TGTGCCACATACCTTAACTATGGCTACACCTTC. This encodes CATYLNYGYTF.

J is TRBJ2-1 and V is TRBV19, with 7 nucleotides matching TRBD2. The CDR3 is made up of 12 amino acids. Trimming cost V 5 bases and J 9 bases; bases outside gene matches: 4. In germline, CDR1 is LNHDA, CDR2 SQIVND (reference sequence). The CDR3 sequence: CASSPGGVEQFF. The CDR3 DNA sequence: TGTGCCAGTAGTCCGGGGGGAGTTGAGCAGTTCTTC.

This rearrangement joins TRBV19 to TRBJ2-1; 9 bases align to TRBD2. Looked up from germline, CDR1 is LNHDA and CDR2 is SQIVND (reference sequence). There are 17 residues in the CDR3. Germline trimming cut 0 bases from V and 4 bases from J; bases unmatched to any gene: 7. Here the CDR3 reads CASSIDYSGRTYNEQFF. The CDR3 nucleotides read TGTGCCAGTAGTATAGACTATAGCGGGAGAACGTACAATGAGCAGTTCTTC.

This clone is medium-sized within its sample. This chain uses TRBV7-8 with TRBJ2-1, with 10 bases identical to TRBD2. Germline lookup yields CDR1 SGHVS and CDR2 FQNEAQ. The J segment lost 0 bases and the V segment lost 5 bases, leaving 10 bases of the junction unmatched. There are 18 residues in the CDR3. In DNA, the CDR3 is TGTGCCAGCAGCCATAAGCGGGGGGGCACTTCCTCCTACAATGAGCAGTTCTTC. As protein: CASSHKRGGTSSYNEQFF.

The gene calls are TRBV15 and TRBJ1-1; no definite D call. CDR1 and CDR2 from the germline V gene are LNHNV and YYDKDF (reference sequence). Trimming took off 5 bases at V and 1 base at J, with 14 bases between the two ends. This CDR3 has 15 amino acids. The chain's CDR3 is CATSGRTPGNTEAFF. The CDR3 coding sequence is TGTGCCACCAGCGGAAGGACCCCAGGGAACACTGAAGCTTTCTTT.

This chain links TRBV21-1 with TRBJ1-5. TRBV21-1 is flagged as a pseudogene. This CDR3 contains 11 residues. The CDR3: CASSKNQPQHF. CDR3 nucleotide sequence: TGTGCCAGCAGCAAAAATCAGCCCCAGCATTTT.

This clone has only one observation. The rearrangement links TRBV11-3 to TRBJ2-1; 7 bases fit TRBD2. The germline CDR1 and CDR2 sequences are SGHNT and YENEEA. This CDR3 region has 18 residues. The J segment lost 0 bases and the V segment lost 5 bases, leaving 13 bases of the junction unmatched. As DNA, the CDR3 is TGTGCCAGCAGCCCCCCAGGCGGGGGAGATCCCTCCTACAATGAGCAGTTCTTC. Its protein product is CASSPPGGGDPSYNEQFF.

V is TRBV5-4 and J is TRBJ1-2; D unresolved. V shed 0 bases and J shed 7 bases, with 13 bases lying between them. In germline, CDR1 is SGHNT, CDR2 YYREEE (reference sequence). This CDR3 is built from 14 residues. CDR3 nucleotide sequence: TGTGCCAGCAGCTTGGACAGTTGGGCCGGTGGCTACACCTTC. This gives the protein CASSLDSWAGGYTF.

V and J are TRBV5-1 and TRBJ1-1; TRBD1 agrees at 12 bases. The CDR3 is 16 residues long. The trim removed 4 bases at V and 0 bases at J, leaving 4 bases unmatched. From germline, CDR1 is SGHRS and CDR2 YFSETQ. CDR3 nucleotide sequence: TGCGCCAGCAGCGGGGGACAGGGGGCGGTGAACACTGAAGCTTTCTTT. Protein product: CASSGGQGAVNTEAFF.

CDR3 loop: CASIQSLGWGTEAFF. The DNA of the CDR3 is TGTGCCAGTATCCAGAGTTTGGGCTGGGGCACTGAAGCTTTCTTT. V usage is TRBV19 and J usage is TRBJ1-1; no definite D call. CDR1 is LNHDA, CDR2 SQIVND, per germline (reference sequence). The CDR3 is made up of 15 amino acids. Trimming shortened V by 7 bases and J by 4 bases, and 19 bases separated the two germline ends.

The CDR3 region is CASSTGTGGMNTEAFF. The CDR3 DNA reads TGTGCCAGCAGTACCGGGACAGGAGGCATGAACACTGAAGCTTTCTTT. The chain recombines TRBV6-6 with TRBJ1-1; 8 nucleotides line up with TRBD1. Losses at the gene ends were 5 bases for V and 0 bases for J; bases not matched to a gene: 8. CDR1 and CDR2 (germline): MNHNY, SVGAGI (reference sequence). The CDR3 is made up of 16 amino acids.

CDR3 nucleotide sequence: TGCGCCAGCAGCTTGGGACGAGGGTCTGGAAACACCATATATTTT. This encodes CASSLGRGSGNTIYF. The chain has TRBV5-1 and TRBJ1-3; D is unclear. CDR3 length: 15 amino acids. With 0 bases removed from V and 1 base from J, the gap between germline ends came to 8 bases. Germline loops: CDR1 SGHRS, CDR2 YFSETQ. Supplemented by reference TRBV5-1 and TRBJ1-3, the full variable domain reads KAGVTQTPRYLIKTRGQQVTLSCSPISGHRSVSWYQQTPGQGLQFLFEYFSETQRNKGNFPGRFSGRQFSNSRSEMNVSTLELGDSALYLCASSLGRGSGNTIYFGEGSWLTVV.

The chain carries TRBV9 and TRBJ2-7; D may match TRBD1 or TRBD2 (5 bases each). Germline CDR1 SGDLS, CDR2 YYNGEE. Trimming left V 4 bases short and J 2 bases short, with 13 bases between. CDR3 size: 14 residues. The CDR3 coding sequence is TGTGCCAGCAGCCCCCGGGACGTGCCCTACGAGCAGTACTTC. It codes for CASSPRDVPYEQYF.

This clone has only one observation. CDR3 protein: CASSNGVGVGRKKLFF. The DNA of the CDR3 is TGTGCCAGCAGCAATGGGGTCGGGGTAGGGAGGAAAAAACTGTTTTTT. The chain links TRBV7-9 to TRBJ1-4; D not resolved. CDR3 length: 16 residues. From germline, CDR1 is SEHNR and CDR2 FQNEAQ (reference sequence). V was cut by 5 bases and J by 9 bases, with 22 bases left in between.

This chain connects TRBV7-9 to TRBJ2-5, with D uncertain. Trimming took 6 bases from V and 5 from J, leaving 7 bases between them. The CDR3 covers 11 residues. Germline V gives CDR1 SEHNR, CDR2 FQNEAQ (reference sequence). CDR3 bases: TGTGCCAGCAGTTATGGGGAGACCCAGTACTTC. Amino acid sequence: CASSYGETQYF.

J is TRBJ1-3 and V is TRBV28; TRBD1 matches at 8 bases. Germline assignment: CDR1 MDHEN and CDR2 SYDVKM. The CDR3 is made up of 16 amino acids. V dropped 2 bases and J dropped 4; count of bases not matched to a gene: 7. CDR3 sequence: CASSLIQGAGGNTIYF. CDR3 coding DNA: TGTGCCAGCAGTTTAATCCAGGGGGCGGGAGGAAACACCATATATTTT.

The V call is TRBV6-1, the J call TRBJ1-5; D is undetermined. Per germline, CDR1 MNHNS and CDR2 SASEGT. Between the trimmed V and J ends, which lost 1 base and 7 bases, there was a span of 8 bases. The CDR3 totals 13 residues. CDR3 amino acids: CASSEVWQQPQHF. As DNA, the CDR3 is TGTGCCAGCAGTGAAGTATGGCAACAGCCCCAGCATTTT.

The chain couples TRBV6-6 to TRBJ2-3; no definite D call. Germline CDR1 is MNHNY and CDR2 is SVGAGI (reference sequence). Trimming removed 0 bases from V and 6 bases from J, with 10 bases in between. The CDR3 covers 14 residues. CDR3 in amino acids: CASSYSRTGDTQYF. The CDR3 DNA is TGTGCCAGCAGTTACTCACGTACCGGCGATACGCAGTATTTT.

The chain employs TRBV5-1 and TRBJ2-1; a possible D gene is TRBD2 (6 bases). Trimming removed 0 bases at V and 3 bases at J, with 13 bases between. Germline V gene lookup returns CDR1 SGHRS and CDR2 YFSETQ. This CDR3 spans 16 amino acids. The CDR3 sequence: CASSLGKTSFYNEQFF. DNA for the CDR3: TGCGCCAGCAGCTTGGGAAAAACTAGCTTCTACAATGAGCAGTTCTTC.